Listed below are T cell receptor beta chains from one sample, sequenced in a study of T cells after yellow fever vaccination. TCRdb independently ran MiXCR on the 5' RACE reads; one entry per CDR3 protein. The sample contains approximately 250,000 distinct CDR3 sequences, roughly 3.5% of which appear only once. Sample: PBMCs, taken 15 days after the yellow fever booster vaccination. The source is a man younger than 35 who received the YFV17D yellow fever vaccine. CDR3s include the opening cysteine and the closing phenylalanine or tryptophan. Fields, in order: V gene, J gene, D gene, clone size, CDR3 protein, CDR3 DNA. The D gene is left open where the match is weak. Only part of the rows carry a size: once, few, many, or a class if the clone is expanded.

TRBV19	TRBJ2-3	NA	NA	CASSRGEGNTQYF	TGTGCCAGTAGTAGGGGAGAAGGAAATACGCAGTATTTT
TRBV20-1	TRBJ1-5	NA	many	CSASGAQGQPQHF	TGCAGTGCTAGCGGGGCCCAGGGTCAGCCCCAGCATTTT
TRBV9	TRBJ2-7	TRBD2	many	CASSVGGTSGSYEQYF	TGTGCCAGCAGCGTAGGAGGCACTAGCGGCTCCTACGAGCAGTACTTC
TRBV6-5	TRBJ2-7	NA	many	CATDSHHEQYF	TGTGCCACCGACAGTCACCACGAGCAGTACTTC
TRBV5-5	TRBJ1-2	NA	many	CASSSGTATVNYGYTF	TGTGCCAGCAGCTCCGGGACCGCCACTGTTAACTATGGCTACACCTTC
TRBV5-5	TRBJ1-1	TRBD1	many	CASSYEDRGRTEAFF	TGTGCCAGCAGCTACGAGGACAGGGGGAGGACTGAAGCTTTCTTT
TRBV7-2	TRBJ2-4	TRBD1	many	CASSVRTGGKNIQYF	TGTGCCAGCAGCGTTAGGACAGGGGGAAAAAACATTCAGTACTTC
TRBV24-1	TRBJ2-2	NA	NA	CATSEALRAVPFHGELFF	TGTGCCACCAGTGAGGCCCTCCGGGCAGTACCCTTCCACGGGGAGCTGTTTTTT
TRBV7-9	TRBJ2-7	TRBD1	many	CASTLLLGQGSYEQYF	TGTGCCAGCACGCTCCTTTTGGGACAGGGAAGCTACGAGCAGTACTTC
TRBV4-1	TRBJ1-2	NA	many	CASSQGVYGYTF	TGCGCCAGCAGCCAAGGGGTCTATGGCTACACCTTC
TRBV4-2	TRBJ2-1	NA	many	CASSQPLGGSYNEQFF	TGTGCCAGCAGCCAACCCCTAGGAGGATCCTACAATGAGCAGTTCTTC
TRBV5-1	TRBJ2-5	TRBD1	NA	CASSPRQGAFQETQYF	TGCGCCAGCAGCCCCCGACAGGGGGCCTTCCAAGAGACCCAGTACTTC
TRBV25-1	TRBJ1-2	NA	many	CASRERGYEGYTF	TGTGCCAGCAGGGAAAGGGGGTATGAGGGCTACACCTTC
TRBV5-1	TRBJ2-2	TRBD1	many	CASSPSGQGAGELFF	TGCGCCAGCAGCCCTTCCGGACAGGGCGCCGGGGAGCTGTTTTTT
TRBV10-3	TRBJ2-7	NA	many	CAISGNYEQYF	TGTGCCATCAGTGGAAACTACGAGCAGTACTTC